A single T cell receptor beta chain is shown here with its context. The germline V gene encodes CDR1 MDHEN and CDR2 SYDVKM. The CDR3 sequence is 12 residues long. Trimming left V 8 bases short and J 1 base short, with 8 bases between. The sample belongs to a study of OX40 agonist ivuxolimab in advanced cancers. Study-wide context: Patients' therapy was ivuxolimab, an antibody that acts as an agonist of OX40 (CD134). Antecedent anti-PD-1, anti-PD-L1 or anti-CTLA-4 therapy was permissible, with 35% to 40% having received some.

Autoimmune disease history or systemic immunosuppression meant exclusion. Sequencing was performed with immunoSEQ multiplex PCR; in TCRdb, only in-frame clones are kept and a portion is missing. The sample lists some 50,000 clones; over 80% were seen once. This clonotype was sampled from an adult with an advanced solid tumor such as melanoma, head and neck, liver or kidney cancer. The V gene is TRBV28, the J gene TRBJ1-2, with D uncertain. The sample was CD4+ or CD8+ T cells sorted from blood, taken in a trial of the OX40 agonist ivuxolimab. CDR3 loop: CASSGFNYGYTF. CDR3 sequence (DNA): TGTGCCAGCTCAGGTTTTAACTATGGCTACACCTTC.